This record looks at one TCR beta chain sequence and its context. Profiled with immunoSEQ multiplex PCR; TCRdb holds only in-frame clones, not every one. The data show 90,000 to 110,000 clones, with around 87% seen just once and around 4.4% held by the top ten. This sample was taken from a study of T cell responses to AZD1222 COVID-19 vaccine. The CDR3 covers 14 residues. The germline gives CDR1 SGHTS, CDR2 YDEGEE. The germline V and J ends were trimmed by 7 bases and 7 bases, with 15 bases remaining between them. The sequencing used peripheral blood, collected 28 days after the second AZD1222 dose. The genes are TRBV5-8 and TRBJ1-6; D might be TRBD1 (5 bases). The sequence came from an adult who received the AZD1222 COVID-19 vaccine. CDR3 residues: CASCRAGYNSPLHF. The CDR3 nucleotides read TGTGCCAGCTGCAGGGCGGGCTACAATTCACCCCTCCACTTT.